Below, 23 T cell receptor beta chains from the same sample are listed, as sequenced in a study of blood T cell repertoires in COVID-19. The assay was immunoSEQ multiplex PCR, and TCRdb's table has in-frame clones only and misses some. The data contain roughly 59,000 clones, around 86% of them seen just once; the ten biggest clones take up about 4%. The sample comprised peripheral blood. These TCRs come from a woman over 75 with acute or convalescent COVID-19.

The chain uses TRBV21-1 and TRBJ2-2; the table's TRBD2 call for D was not verified on the DNA. TRBV21-1 corresponds to a pseudogene. This CDR3 has 16 residues. In nucleotides, the CDR3 is TGTGCCAGCAATGTGAGTTGCACCCGAGGCACCGGGGAGCTGTTTTTT. Protein product: CASNVSCTRGTGELFF.

The chain is built from TRBV7-9 and TRBJ2-1, with 7 bases lining up with TRBD2. J was trimmed by 9 bases and V by 4 bases; bases with no gene match: 12. CDR3 size: 15 residues. Looked up from germline, CDR1 is SEHNR and CDR2 is FQNEAQ (reference sequence). In nucleotides, the CDR3 is TGTGCCAGCAGCTCCCCGGGGCGGGGGATGGGTGAGCAGTTCTTC. The encoded protein is CASSSPGRGMGEQFF.

This clone was picked up one time. The chain couples TRBV28 to TRBJ2-7, with a weak D call TRBD1 (6 bases). V lost 6 bases and J lost 6, with 12 bases in between. CDR3 length: 12 residues. CDR1 is MDHEN and CDR2 is SYDVKM in the germline V gene. CDR3 amino acids: CASRGQRGEQYF. Here the CDR3 DNA reads TGTGCCAGCAGGGGACAACGTGGCGAGCAGTACTTC. Together with reference TRBV28 and TRBJ2-7, the CDR3 gives the full variable domain: DVKVTQSSRYLVKRTGEKVFLECVQDMDHENMFWYRQDPGLGLRLIYFSYDVKMKEKGDIPEGYSVSREKKERFSLILESASTNQTSMYLCASRGQRGEQYFGPGTRLTVT.

In its sample, this clone was seen a few times. CDR3 amino acids: CASSLRLRQGSSYEQYF. The DNA for the CDR3 is TGTGCCAGCAGTTTACGGCTTAGACAGGGATCGAGCTACGAGCAGTACTTC. The chain has TRBV27 and TRBJ2-7; 7 nucleotides match TRBD1. Trimming took 2 bases from V and 3 from J; bases not matched to a gene: 13. The CDR3 sequence is 17 residues long. CDR1 MNHEY and CDR2 SMNVEV come from the germline V gene (reference sequence).

V and J are TRBV3-1 (or the pseudogene TRBV3-2) and TRBJ2-2, with D tentatively TRBD1 (6 bases). V was shortened by 6 bases and J by 4 bases, with 12 bases between the two germline ends. Germline CDR1 and CDR2: LGHDT and YNNKEL (reference sequence). CDR3 length equals 14 residues. CDR3 amino acids: CASRRQASTGELFF. The CDR3 coding sequence is TGTGCCAGCAGACGACAGGCTTCCACCGGGGAGCTGTTTTTT.

The chain links TRBV9 to TRBJ2-1; D might be TRBD1 (5 bases). The CDR3 sequence is 12 residues long. The V gene lost 1 base and the J gene lost 6 bases, with 5 bases spanning the gap. Germline CDR1 and CDR2: SGDLS and YYNGEE. CDR3 protein: CASSVQGNEQFF. CDR3 nucleotides: TGTGCCAGCAGCGTACAGGGCAATGAGCAGTTCTTC.

The rearrangement uses TRBV6-2 or TRBV6-3 and TRBJ1-1; tentative D call: TRBD1 (5 bases). This CDR3 comprises 16 residues. Trimming removed 4 bases at V and 4 bases at J, with 19 bases between. CDR1 MNHEY and CDR2 SVGEGT come from the germline V gene. CDR3 sequence (DNA): TGTGCCAGCAGTTCACCCCCGCCAGGGCTAGGCACTGAAGCTTTCTTT. Translating it yields CASSSPPPGLGTEAFF.

This clone appeared once. The chain has TRBV24-1 and TRBJ2-1; 9 bases fit TRBD2. V dropped 3 bases and J dropped 7; count of bases not matched to a gene: 6. Germline CDR1 KGHDR, CDR2 SFDVKD. This CDR3 region has 15 residues. CDR3 in amino acids: CATSDDSGRVNEQFF. CDR3 bases: TGTGCCACCAGTGATGATAGCGGGAGAGTGAATGAGCAGTTCTTC.

The J gene is TRBJ1-1, the V gene TRBV5-1; 7 positions match TRBD1. V trimming: 2 bases; J trimming: 3 bases; junction bases outside the gene matches: 4. The CDR3 has 14 amino acids. Germline lookup yields CDR1 SGHRS and CDR2 YFSETQ. CDR3 bases: TGCGCCAGCAGCTTAACAGGGGAGGACACTGAAGCTTTCTTT. It encodes CASSLTGEDTEAFF.

This clone appeared once. V gene TRBV24-1 combines with J gene TRBJ2-2; D gene unclear. Germline loops: CDR1 KGHDR, CDR2 SFDVKD. Trimming removed 9 bases from V and 4 bases from J, with 11 bases in between. The CDR3 covers 13 residues. DNA for the CDR3: TGTGCCACCTCCATCGGTCCCACCGGGGAGCTGTTTTTT. Its protein product is CATSIGPTGELFF.

The V gene is TRBV9, the J gene TRBJ2-2; 7 nucleotides line up with TRBD1. The CDR3 spans 14 residues. With 5 bases clipped from V and 5 bases from J, the junction kept 6 bases outside the gene matches. Germline values: CDR1 SGDLS, CDR2 YYNGEE. The CDR3 loop reads CASRKTGRTGELFF. CDR3 sequence (DNA): TGTGCCAGCAGGAAGACAGGGCGGACCGGGGAGCTGTTTTTT.

J is TRBJ2-3 and V is TRBV3-1 (or the pseudogene TRBV3-2); 9 bases map to TRBD1. V shed 4 bases, J shed 4 bases, and the junction held 6 bases outside the gene matches. CDR1 and CDR2 from the germline V gene are LGHDT and YNNKEL (reference sequence). This CDR3 region has 15 residues. The CDR3 loop reads CASSPWTGVADTQYF. CDR3 DNA sequence: TGTGCCAGCAGCCCATGGACAGGGGTGGCAGATACGCAGTATTTT.

This clone was seen a handful of times. The chain carries TRBV6-1 and TRBJ1-5; D is unclear. The germline gives CDR1 MNHNS, CDR2 SASEGT. The ends were cut back, 2 bases at V and 6 bases at J, with 17 bases in the middle. The length of the CDR3 is 16 residues. CDR3 residues: CASSEIAVSISQPQHF. The CDR3 DNA is TGTGCCAGCAGTGAAATCGCAGTCAGTATCAGTCAGCCCCAGCATTTT.

This chain connects TRBV19 to TRBJ2-2; D gene unclear. In germline, CDR1 is LNHDA, CDR2 SQIVND (reference sequence). Trimming pared 4 bases from V and 1 base from J, leaving 7 bases between. This CDR3 has 14 residues. The CDR3, as DNA: TGTGCCAGTAGTAGAGGCTTGAACACCGGGGAGCTGTTTTTT. This gives the protein CASSRGLNTGELFF.

The V and J genes are TRBV12-3 or TRBV12-4 and TRBJ2-5; the D is unclear. CDR3 length: 12 residues. Trimming removed 8 bases at V and 4 bases at J, with 11 bases between. Written as DNA, the CDR3 is TGTGCCAGCCCGAGACCAGGAGAGACCCAGTACTTC. This translates into CASPRPGETQYF.

V usage is TRBV28 and J usage is TRBJ2-7, with TRBD1 matching 7 bases. Germline CDR1 MDHEN, CDR2 SYDVKM. This CDR3 spans 15 amino acids. V shed 0 bases, J shed 0 bases, and the junction held 2 bases outside the gene matches. For the CDR3, the DNA is TGTGCCAGCAGTTTATGGGACAGGACCTCCTACGAGCAGTACTTC. As protein: CASSLWDRTSYEQYF.

The gene calls are TRBV6-5 and TRBJ1-6; D uncertain. Germline V CDR1 and CDR2: MNHEY, SVGAGI. Trimming took off 5 bases at V and 8 bases at J, with 10 bases between the two ends. The CDR3 spans 13 residues. Here the CDR3 DNA reads TGTGCCAGCAGTCGTAGGAGGGATTCACCCCTCCACTTT. It encodes CASSRRRDSPLHF.

This chain links TRBV2 with TRBJ2-1, with 8 bases fitting TRBD2. This CDR3 contains 15 residues. V gave up 2 bases and J gave up 7 bases; unmatched junction bases: 7. Germline V gene lookup returns CDR1 SNHLY and CDR2 FYNNEI. This chain's CDR3 is CASSETWSGGNEQFF. The DNA of the CDR3 is TGTGCCAGCAGTGAAACATGGTCGGGAGGGAATGAGCAGTTCTTC.

V gene TRBV28 combines with J gene TRBJ1-3; possibly TRBD1 for D (6 bases). The CDR3 totals 15 residues. The V and J ends lost 6 bases and 4 bases respectively, with 16 bases between them. Germline CDR1 is MDHEN and CDR2 is SYDVKM. CDR3 DNA: TGTGCCAGCAGCTCAGGGGCAGGATCCGGAAACACCATATATTTT. Its translation: CASSSGAGSGNTIYF.

The chain recombines TRBV3-1 (or the pseudogene TRBV3-2) with TRBJ2-1, with 10 bases lining up with TRBD1. V lost 4 bases to trimming and J lost 4 bases; unmatched junction nucleotides: 7. The CDR3 has 16 residues. CDR1 is LGHDT and CDR2 is YNNKEL in the germline V gene (reference sequence). CDR3 residues: CASSPSRTGGYNEQFF. CDR3 sequence (DNA): TGTGCCAGCAGCCCGAGCCGGACAGGGGGTTACAATGAGCAGTTCTTC.

The gene calls are TRBV10-3 and TRBJ2-1, with 9 positions matching TRBD1. CDR3 length equals 13 residues. Germline trimming cut 2 bases from V and 7 bases from J; bases unmatched to any gene: 0. Looked up from germline, CDR1 is ENHRY and CDR2 is SYGVKD. As DNA, the CDR3 is TGTGCCATCAGTGAGGGACAGGGGAATGAGCAGTTCTTC. Translating gives CAISEGQGNEQFF.

DNA of the CDR3: TGCGCCAGCAGCCAAGAGGAGGAGAACTCACTCAACTACAATGAGCAGTTCTTC. Encoded protein: CASSQEEENSLNYNEQFF. V usage is TRBV4-3 and J usage is TRBJ2-1, with D tentatively TRBD2 (5 bases). Germline V lookup: CDR1 LGHNA, CDR2 YSLEER. There are 18 residues in the CDR3. Deletions cut 0 bases from V and 3 bases from J, with 18 bases between.

V usage is TRBV29-1 and J usage is TRBJ2-7; TRBD2 agrees at 10 bases. The CDR3 contains 13 residues. Germline V gene sequence: CDR1 SQVTM, CDR2 ANQGSEA. V was clipped by 5 bases and J by 7 bases; unmatched bases: 8. CDR3 protein: CSVRSGGAEEQYF. The CDR3 DNA reads TGCAGCGTTAGGAGCGGGGGGGCTGAAGAGCAGTACTTC.